This T cell receptor (beta chain) was recovered during a study of blood T cell repertoires in COVID-19. At the level of the study: The United States, Italy and Spain supplied acute and convalescent COVID-19 samples.

Researchers sorted participants into cohorts using their self-reported clinical history. Donors in Cohort 3 who had recovered were those with two negative PCRs, healthcare professional clearance, or resolution of their symptoms. CDR3 length equals 15 residues. Germline loops: CDR1 LNHDA, CDR2 SQIVND (reference sequence). V lost 5 bases, J lost 0 bases, and 11 bases lay in between. Original analysis: Amplified reference gene primers provided the basis for estimating nucleated cell counts. Clones were read by immunoSEQ multiplex PCR, and TCRdb kept only the in-frame ones, dropping some. V, J and clone size were drawn from that table, and D and trimming were deduced from the DNA. Of roughly 400,000 clones listed, around 87% are singletons.

Sequenced: PBMCs or T cells enriched from blood (not recorded which). The sequence was collected from a man aged 30 to 45 who had recovered from COVID-19. The J gene is TRBJ2-4, the V gene TRBV19; possible D gene TRBD1, 5 bases. CDR3 region: CASSDRNLAKNIQYF. The CDR3 DNA follows: TGTGCCAGTAGTGACAGAAACTTAGCCAAAAACATTCAGTACTTC.